The 3 T cell receptor beta chains reported below all come from one sample, sequenced in a study of T-cell memory formation after mild COVID-19. TCRdb passed the 5' RACE reads through MiXCR, listing each CDR3 protein once. This sample has a few hundred thousand distinct CDR3 sequences, with roughly a fifth found just once. Input material: PBMCs or a T cell subset sorted from them (not recorded which). Receptors were obtained from a man aged 18 to 30 who had mild COVID-19 (a few samples of this study predate the infection). Cell type and time point are not known.

This chain uses TRBV3-1 with TRBJ1-5; unclear D gene. This CDR3 contains 13 residues. V lost 6 bases, J lost 5 bases, and 11 bases lay in between. Germline CDR1 is LGHDT and CDR2 is YNNKEL (reference sequence). CDR3 region: CASSGQVDQPQHF. CDR3 DNA: TGTGCCAGCAGTGGGCAGGTTGATCAGCCCCAGCATTTT.

V and J are TRBV11-2 and TRBJ2-2, with D hard to call. Germline CDR1 reads SGHAT; CDR2 reads FQNNGV. The V gene lost 11 bases and the J gene lost 0 bases, with 10 bases spanning the gap. There are 13 residues in the CDR3. The CDR3 coding sequence is TGTGCCGGAACGGGCGCGAACACCGGGGAGCTGTTTTTT. It is translated as CAGTGANTGELFF.

This chain links TRBV5-1 with TRBJ1-5, with TRBD1 identical over 11 bases. Germline values: CDR1 SGHRS, CDR2 YFSETQ. The CDR3 totals 17 residues. Losses at the gene ends were 3 bases for V and 2 bases for J; bases not matched to a gene: 7. CDR3 amino acids: CASSSGQGDYGNQPQHF. CDR3 nucleotides: TGCGCCAGCAGCTCGGGACAGGGGGATTATGGCAATCAGCCCCAGCATTTT. Variable domain in full (rest from reference TRBV5-1 and TRBJ1-5): KAGVTQTPRYLIKTRGQQVTLSCSPISGHRSVSWYQQTPGQGLQFLFEYFSETQRNKGNFPGRFSGRQFSNSRSEMNVSTLELGDSALYLCASSSGQGDYGNQPQHFGDGTRLSIL.